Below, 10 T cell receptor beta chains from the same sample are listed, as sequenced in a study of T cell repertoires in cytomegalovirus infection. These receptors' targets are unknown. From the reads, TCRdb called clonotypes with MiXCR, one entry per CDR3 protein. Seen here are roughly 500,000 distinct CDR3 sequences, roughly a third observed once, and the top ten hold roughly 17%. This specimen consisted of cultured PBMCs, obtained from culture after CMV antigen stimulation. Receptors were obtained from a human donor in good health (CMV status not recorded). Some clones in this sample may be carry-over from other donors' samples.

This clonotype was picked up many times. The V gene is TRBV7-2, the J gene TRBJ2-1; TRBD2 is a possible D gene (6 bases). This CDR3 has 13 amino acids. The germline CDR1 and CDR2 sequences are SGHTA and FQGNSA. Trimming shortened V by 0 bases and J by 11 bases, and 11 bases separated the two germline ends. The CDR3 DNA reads TGTGCCAGCAGCTTAGCGTACGGGAGCCAGCAGTTCTTC. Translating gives CASSLAYGSQQFF.

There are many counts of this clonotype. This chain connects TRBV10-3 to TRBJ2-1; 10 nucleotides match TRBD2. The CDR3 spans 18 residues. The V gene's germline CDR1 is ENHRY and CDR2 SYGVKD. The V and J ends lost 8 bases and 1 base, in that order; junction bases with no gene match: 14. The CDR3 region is CAIPKGPSGSLSYNEQFF. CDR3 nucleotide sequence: TGTGCCATCCCGAAGGGCCCTAGCGGGAGTCTTTCCTACAATGAGCAGTTCTTC.

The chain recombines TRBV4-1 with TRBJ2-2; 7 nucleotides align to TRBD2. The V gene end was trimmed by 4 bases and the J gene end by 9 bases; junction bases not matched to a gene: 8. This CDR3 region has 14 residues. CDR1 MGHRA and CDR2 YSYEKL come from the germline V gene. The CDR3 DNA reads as TGCGCCAGCAGCCCAGGACTAGTTTCTAGGGAGCTGTTTTTT. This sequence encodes CASSPGLVSRELFF.

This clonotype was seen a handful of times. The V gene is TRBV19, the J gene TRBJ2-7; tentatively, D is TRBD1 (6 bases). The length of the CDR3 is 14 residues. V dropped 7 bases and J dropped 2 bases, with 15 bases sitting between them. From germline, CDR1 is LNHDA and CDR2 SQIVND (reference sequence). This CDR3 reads CASMGDTDTYEQYF. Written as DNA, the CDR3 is TGTGCCAGTATGGGGGACACGGATACCTACGAGCAGTACTTC.

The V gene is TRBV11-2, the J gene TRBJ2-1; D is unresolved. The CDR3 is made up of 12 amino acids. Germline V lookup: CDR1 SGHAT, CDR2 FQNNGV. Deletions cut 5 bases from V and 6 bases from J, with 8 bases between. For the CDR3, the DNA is TGTGCCAGCAGCCACGTAAGCAATGAGCAGTTCTTC. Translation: CASSHVSNEQFF.

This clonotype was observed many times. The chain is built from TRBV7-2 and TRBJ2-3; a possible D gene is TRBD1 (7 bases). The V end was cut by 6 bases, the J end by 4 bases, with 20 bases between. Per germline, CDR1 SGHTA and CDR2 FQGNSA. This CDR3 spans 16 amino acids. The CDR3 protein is CASRAGQLTLADTQYF. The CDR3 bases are TGTGCCAGCAGGGCGGGACAGCTCACGCTAGCAGATACGCAGTATTTT.

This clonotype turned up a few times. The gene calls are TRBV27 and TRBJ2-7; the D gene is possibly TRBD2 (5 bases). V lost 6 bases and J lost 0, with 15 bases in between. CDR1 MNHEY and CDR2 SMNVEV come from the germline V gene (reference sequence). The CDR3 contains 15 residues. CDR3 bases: TGTGCCAGCAGGTCCGAGGGTCTGTCCTCCTACGAGCAGTACTTC. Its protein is CASRSEGLSSYEQYF.

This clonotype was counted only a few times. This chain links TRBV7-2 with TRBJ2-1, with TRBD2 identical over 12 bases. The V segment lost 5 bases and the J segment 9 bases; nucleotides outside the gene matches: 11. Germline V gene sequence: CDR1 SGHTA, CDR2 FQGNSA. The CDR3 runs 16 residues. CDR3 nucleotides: TGTGCCAGCAGCCAGGCGAGACTAGCGGGAGTCACTGAGCAGTTCTTC. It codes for CASSQARLAGVTEQFF. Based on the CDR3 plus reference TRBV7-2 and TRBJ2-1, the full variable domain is GAGVSQSPSNKVTEKGKDVELRCDPISGHTALYWYRQSLGQGLEFLIYFQGNSAPDKSGLPSDRFSAERTGGSVSTLTIQRTQQEDSAVYLCASSQARLAGVTEQFFGPGTRLTVL.

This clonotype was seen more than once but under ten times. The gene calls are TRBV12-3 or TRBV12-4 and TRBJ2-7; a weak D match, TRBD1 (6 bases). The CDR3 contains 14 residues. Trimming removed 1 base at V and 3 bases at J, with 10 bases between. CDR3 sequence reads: CASSLEGQNYEQYF. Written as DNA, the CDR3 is TGTGCCAGCAGTTTAGAGGGACAAAACTACGAGCAGTACTTC.

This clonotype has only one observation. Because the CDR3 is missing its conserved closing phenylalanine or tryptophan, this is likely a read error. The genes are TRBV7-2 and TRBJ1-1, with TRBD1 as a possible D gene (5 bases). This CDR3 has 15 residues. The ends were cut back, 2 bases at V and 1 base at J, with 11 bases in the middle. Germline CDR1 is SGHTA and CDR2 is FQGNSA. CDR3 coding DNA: TGTGCCAGCAGCTTATCTCCGGGGCCGAACACTGAAGCTTTCGTT. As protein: CASSLSPGPNTEAFV.